A selection of T cell receptor beta chains follows, all from one sample in a study of blood T cell repertoires in COVID-19. The protocol was immunoSEQ multiplex PCR, while the TCRdb copy is restricted to in-frame clones and leaves out a portion. The sample has 75,000 to 95,000 clones; more than 65% are singletons. What was sequenced was peripheral blood. These receptors originate from a man between 60 and 75 years old with acute or convalescent COVID-19. Both conserved end residues are part of each CDR3. The D gene is left open where the match is weak.

len	j_gene	d_gene	v_gene	CDR3aa	CDR3nt
12	TRBJ1-2	-	TRBV6-5	CASRRIGYGYTF	TGTGCCAGCAGAAGAATCGGCTATGGCTACACCTTC
13	TRBJ1-2	TRBD1	TRBV29-1	CSVLDQGAGGYTF	TGCAGCGTTCTCGACCAGGGGGCTGGCGGCTACACCTTC
17	TRBJ1-4	TRBD1	TRBV18	CASSQGQAGIGSEKLFF	TGTGCCAGCTCTCAAGGACAGGCGGGGATTGGGAGTGAAAAACTGTTTTTT
15	TRBJ1-1	TRBD1	TRBV27	CASSASGGRGTEAFF	TGTGCCAGCAGCGCATCAGGGGGCAGGGGCACTGAAGCTTTCTTT
13	TRBJ2-3	-	TRBV3-1/TRBV3-2	CASGISAPDTQYF	TGTGCCAGTGGGATTAGCGCACCAGATACGCAGTATTTT
13	TRBJ1-5	-	TRBV10-3	CAISEGGNQPQHF	TGTGCCATCAGTGAAGGGGGTAATCAGCCCCAGCATTTT
14	TRBJ1-1	TRBD1	TRBV5-3	CARSLATGFPEAFF	TGTGCCAGAAGCTTAGCGACAGGGTTCCCTGAAGCTTTCTTT
14	TRBJ1-5	-	TRBV25-1	CASSRRGSNQPQHF	TGTGCCAGCAGTAGAAGAGGTAGCAATCAGCCCCAGCATTTT
15	TRBJ1-2	TRBD1	TRBV28	CASSPIRTGFKGYTF	TGTGCCAGCAGTCCAATAAGGACAGGGTTCAAGGGCTACACCTTC
14	TRBJ2-2	-	TRBV28	CASHRVANTGELFF	TGTGCCAGCCACAGGGTCGCGAACACCGGGGAGCTGTTTTTT
13	TRBJ1-5	TRBD1	TRBV19	CASSRDRDQPQHF	TGTGCCAGTAGTCGCGACAGGGACCAGCCCCAGCATTTT
11	TRBJ1-2	-	TRBV5-6	CASRETGGYTF	TGTGCCAGCAGGGAGACTGGGGGCTACACCTTC
14	TRBJ2-5	TRBD1	TRBV5-6	CASSLLGGRETQYF	TGTGCCAGCAGCTTGTTAGGGGGCAGGGAGACCCAGTACTTC
16	TRBJ2-5	-	TRBV11-2	CASSLGAAGGQETQYF	TGTGCCAGCAGCTTAGGTGCGGCAGGGGGGCAAGAGACCCAGTACTTC
16	TRBJ2-3	TRBD2	TRBV7-3	CASSSGLAGRTDTQYF	TGTGCCAGCAGCTCAGGACTAGCGGGACGCACAGATACGCAGTATTTT
13	TRBJ2-2	-	TRBV28	CASRQGRTGELFF	TGTGCCAGCAGACAGGGGAGGACCGGGGAGCTGTTTTTT